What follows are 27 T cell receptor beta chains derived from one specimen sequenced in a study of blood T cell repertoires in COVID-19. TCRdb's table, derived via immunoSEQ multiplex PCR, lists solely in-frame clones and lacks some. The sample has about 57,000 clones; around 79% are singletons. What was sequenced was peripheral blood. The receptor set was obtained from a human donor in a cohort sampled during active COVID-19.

CDR3 DNA: TGTGCCTGGAGTGTACGAGGGGGAGGAAACACCATATATTTT. Translation: CAWSVRGGGNTIYF. This chain joins TRBV30 and TRBJ1-3; D is possibly TRBD1 (6 bases). V lost 0 bases to trimming and J lost 4 bases, with 10 bases between them. This CDR3 comprises 14 residues. Germline V CDR1 and CDR2: GTSNPN, SVGIG (reference sequence).

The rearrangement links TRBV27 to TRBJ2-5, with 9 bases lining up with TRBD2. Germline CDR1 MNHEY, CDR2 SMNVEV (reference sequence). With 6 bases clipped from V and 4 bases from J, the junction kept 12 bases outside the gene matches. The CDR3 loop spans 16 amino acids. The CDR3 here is CASSLKVAGVGETQYF. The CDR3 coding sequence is TGTGCCAGCAGCCTTAAGGTAGCGGGAGTGGGAGAGACCCAGTACTTC.

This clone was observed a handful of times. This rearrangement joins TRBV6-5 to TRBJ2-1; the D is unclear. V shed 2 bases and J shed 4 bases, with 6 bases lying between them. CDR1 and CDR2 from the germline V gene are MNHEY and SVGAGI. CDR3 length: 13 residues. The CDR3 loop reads CASSYQAYNEQFF. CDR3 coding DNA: TGTGCCAGCAGTTACCAGGCGTACAATGAGCAGTTCTTC.

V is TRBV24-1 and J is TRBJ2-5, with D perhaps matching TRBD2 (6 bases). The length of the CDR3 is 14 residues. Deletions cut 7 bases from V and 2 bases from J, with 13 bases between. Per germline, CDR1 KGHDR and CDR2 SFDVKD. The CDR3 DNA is TGTGCCACCAGCTCGACCGGGACTCAAGAGACCCAGTACTTC. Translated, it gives CATSSTGTQETQYF.

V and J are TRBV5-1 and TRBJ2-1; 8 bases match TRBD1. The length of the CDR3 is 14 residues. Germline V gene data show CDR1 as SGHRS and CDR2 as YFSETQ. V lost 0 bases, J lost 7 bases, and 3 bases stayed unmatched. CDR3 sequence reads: CASSLGQGTNEQFF. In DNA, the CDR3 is TGCGCCAGCAGCTTGGGACAGGGGACGAATGAGCAGTTCTTC. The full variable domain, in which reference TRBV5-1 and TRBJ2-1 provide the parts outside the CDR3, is KAGVTQTPRYLIKTRGQQVTLSCSPISGHRSVSWYQQTPGQGLQFLFEYFSETQRNKGNFPGRFSGRQFSNSRSEMNVSTLELGDSALYLCASSLGQGTNEQFFGPGTRLTVL.

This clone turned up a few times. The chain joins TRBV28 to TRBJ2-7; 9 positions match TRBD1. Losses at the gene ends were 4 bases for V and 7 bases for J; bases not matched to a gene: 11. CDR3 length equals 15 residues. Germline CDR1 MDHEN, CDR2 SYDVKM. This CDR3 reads CASSSSGTGLEEQYF. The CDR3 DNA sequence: TGTGCCAGCAGTTCCTCCGGGACAGGGTTGGAGGAGCAGTACTTC.

The CDR3 DNA reads as TGTGCCAGCAGCTTAGGCGGGAGGGGCACAGATACGCAGTATTTT. The encoded protein is CASSLGGRGTDTQYF. This chain joins TRBV7-2 and TRBJ2-3; 9 bases are a match to TRBD2. CDR3 size: 15 residues. The V gene end was trimmed by 1 base and the J gene end by 1 base; junction bases not matched to a gene: 0. Germline CDR1 SGHTA, CDR2 FQGNSA.

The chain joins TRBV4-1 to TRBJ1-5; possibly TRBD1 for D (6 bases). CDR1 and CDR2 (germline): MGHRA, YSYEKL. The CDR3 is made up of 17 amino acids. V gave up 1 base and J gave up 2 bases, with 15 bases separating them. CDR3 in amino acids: CASSQGLGGGRNQPQHF. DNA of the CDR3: TGCGCCAGCAGCCAAGGGCTAGGGGGGGGACGCAATCAGCCCCAGCATTTT.

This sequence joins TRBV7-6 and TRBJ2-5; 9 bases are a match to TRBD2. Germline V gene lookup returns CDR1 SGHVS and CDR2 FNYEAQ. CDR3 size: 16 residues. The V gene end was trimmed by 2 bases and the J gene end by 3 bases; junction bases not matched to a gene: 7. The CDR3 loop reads CASSLIGGGGKETQYF. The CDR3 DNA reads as TGTGCCAGCAGCTTAATCGGCGGGGGGGGGAAAGAGACCCAGTACTTC.

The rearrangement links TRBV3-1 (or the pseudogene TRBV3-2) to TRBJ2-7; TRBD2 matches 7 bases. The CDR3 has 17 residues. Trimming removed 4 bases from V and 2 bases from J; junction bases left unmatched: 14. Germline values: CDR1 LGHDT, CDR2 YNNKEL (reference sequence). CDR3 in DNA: TGTGCCAGCAGCCTTGTAATCTCTAGCGGTCCACCCTACGAGCAGTACTTC. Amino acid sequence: CASSLVISSGPPYEQYF.

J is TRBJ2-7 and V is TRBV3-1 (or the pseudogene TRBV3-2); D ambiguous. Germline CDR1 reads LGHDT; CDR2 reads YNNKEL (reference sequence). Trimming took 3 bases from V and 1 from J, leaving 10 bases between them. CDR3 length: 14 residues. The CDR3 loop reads CASSHPVKSYEQYF. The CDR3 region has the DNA TGTGCCAGCAGCCACCCAGTAAAATCCTACGAGCAGTACTTC.

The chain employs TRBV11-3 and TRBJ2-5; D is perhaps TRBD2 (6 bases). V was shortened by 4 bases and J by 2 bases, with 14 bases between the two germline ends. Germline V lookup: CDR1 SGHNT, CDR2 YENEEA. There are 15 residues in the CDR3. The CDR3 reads CASSSETRPQETQYF. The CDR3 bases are TGTGCCAGCAGCTCAGAGACTAGACCTCAAGAGACCCAGTACTTC. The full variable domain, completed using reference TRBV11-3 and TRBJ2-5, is EAGVVQSPRYKIIEKKQPVAFWCNPISGHNTLYWYLQNLGQGPELLIRYENEEAVDDSQLPKDRFSAERLKGVDSTLKIQPAELGDSAVYLCASSSETRPQETQYFGPGTRLLVL.

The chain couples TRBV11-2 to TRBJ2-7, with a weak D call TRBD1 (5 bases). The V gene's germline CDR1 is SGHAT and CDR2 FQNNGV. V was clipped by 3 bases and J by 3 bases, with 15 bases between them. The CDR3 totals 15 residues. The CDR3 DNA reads TGTGCCAGCAGCTTTGGCCTCACCGACAGCTACGAGCAGTACTTC. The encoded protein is CASSFGLTDSYEQYF.

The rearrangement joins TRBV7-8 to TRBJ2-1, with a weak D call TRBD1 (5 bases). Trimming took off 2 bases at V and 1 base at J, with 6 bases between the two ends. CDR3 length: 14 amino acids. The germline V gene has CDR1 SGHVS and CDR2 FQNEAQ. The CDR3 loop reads CASSLRGSYNEQFF. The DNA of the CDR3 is TGTGCCAGCAGCTTAAGGGGTTCCTACAATGAGCAGTTCTTC.

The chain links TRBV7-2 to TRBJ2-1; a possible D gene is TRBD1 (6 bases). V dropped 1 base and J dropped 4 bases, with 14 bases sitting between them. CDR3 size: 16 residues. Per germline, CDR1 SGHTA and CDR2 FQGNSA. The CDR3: CASSLESRGVYNEQFF. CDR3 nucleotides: TGTGCCAGCAGCTTAGAGTCCAGGGGCGTTTACAATGAGCAGTTCTTC.

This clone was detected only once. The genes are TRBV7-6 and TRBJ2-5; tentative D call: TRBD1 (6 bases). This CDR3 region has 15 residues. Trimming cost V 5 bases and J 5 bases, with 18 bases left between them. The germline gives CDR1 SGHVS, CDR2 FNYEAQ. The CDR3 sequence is CASSTYQRQAETQYF. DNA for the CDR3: TGTGCCAGCAGCACCTACCAAAGACAGGCTGAGACCCAGTACTTC.

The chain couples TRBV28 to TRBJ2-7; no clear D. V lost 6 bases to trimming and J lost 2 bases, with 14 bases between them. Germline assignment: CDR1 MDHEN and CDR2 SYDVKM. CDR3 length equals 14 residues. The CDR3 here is CASRKNSETYEQYF. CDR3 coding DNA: TGTGCCAGCAGGAAAAATTCTGAGACCTACGAGCAGTACTTC.

The CDR3 sequence: CASSEGTGAYEQYF. The CDR3 coding sequence is TGTGCCAGCAGTGAAGGGACAGGGGCCTACGAGCAGTACTTC. The J gene is TRBJ2-7, the V gene TRBV6-4; 10 bases are a match to TRBD1. Germline values: CDR1 MRHNA, CDR2 SNTAGT. This CDR3 is built from 14 residues. Germline trimming cut 3 bases from V and 2 bases from J; bases unmatched to any gene: 1.

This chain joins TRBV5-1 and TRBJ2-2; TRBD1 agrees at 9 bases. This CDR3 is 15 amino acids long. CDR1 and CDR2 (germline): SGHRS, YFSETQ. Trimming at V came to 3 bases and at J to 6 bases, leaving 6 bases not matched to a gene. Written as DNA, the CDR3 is TGCGCCAGCAGCTCCCGACAGGGGGGGGCCGGGGAGCTGTTTTTT. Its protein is CASSSRQGGAGELFF. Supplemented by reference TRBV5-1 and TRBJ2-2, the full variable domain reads KAGVTQTPRYLIKTRGQQVTLSCSPISGHRSVSWYQQTPGQGLQFLFEYFSETQRNKGNFPGRFSGRQFSNSRSEMNVSTLELGDSALYLCASSSRQGGAGELFFGEGSRLTVL.

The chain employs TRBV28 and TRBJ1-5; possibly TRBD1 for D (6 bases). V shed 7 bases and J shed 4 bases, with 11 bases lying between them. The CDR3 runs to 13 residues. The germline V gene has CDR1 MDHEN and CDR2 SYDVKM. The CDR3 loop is CASTRGANQPQHF. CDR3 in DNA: TGTGCCAGCACCAGGGGCGCAAATCAGCCCCAGCATTTT.

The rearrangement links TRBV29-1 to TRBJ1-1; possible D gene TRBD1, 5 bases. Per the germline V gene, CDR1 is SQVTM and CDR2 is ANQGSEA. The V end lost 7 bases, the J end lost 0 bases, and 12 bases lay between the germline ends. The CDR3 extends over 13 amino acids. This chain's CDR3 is CSAADTLNTEAFF. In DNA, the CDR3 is TGCAGCGCCGCGGACACCTTGAACACTGAAGCTTTCTTT. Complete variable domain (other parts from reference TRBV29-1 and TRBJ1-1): SAVISQKPSRDICQRGTSLTIQCQVDSQVTMMFWYRQQPGQSLTLIATANQGSEATYESGFVIDKFPISRPNLTFSTLTVSNMSPEDSSIYLCSAADTLNTEAFFGQGTRLTVV.

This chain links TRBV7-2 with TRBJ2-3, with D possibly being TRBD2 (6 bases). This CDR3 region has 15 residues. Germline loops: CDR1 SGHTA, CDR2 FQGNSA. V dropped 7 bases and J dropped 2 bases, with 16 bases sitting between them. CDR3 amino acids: CASKKGRPDTDTQYF. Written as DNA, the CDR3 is TGTGCCAGCAAGAAGGGGAGGCCCGACACAGATACGCAGTATTTT.

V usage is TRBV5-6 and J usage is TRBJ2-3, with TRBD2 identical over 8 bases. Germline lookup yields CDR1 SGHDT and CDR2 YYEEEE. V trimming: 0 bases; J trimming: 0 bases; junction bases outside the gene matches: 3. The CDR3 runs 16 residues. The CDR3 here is CASSLGAGASTDTQYF. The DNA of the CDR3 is TGTGCCAGCAGCTTGGGAGCGGGAGCTAGCACAGATACGCAGTATTTT.

The CDR3 DNA reads as TGTGCCAGCAGCCCCCCGGGGGACAGGATGGGTCCGCCCCAGCATTTT. Amino acid sequence: CASSPPGDRMGPPQHF. V is TRBV21-1 and J is TRBJ1-5; TRBD1, the D gene given by the table, was not confirmed from the DNA. TRBV21-1 is a documented pseudogene. This CDR3 contains 16 residues.

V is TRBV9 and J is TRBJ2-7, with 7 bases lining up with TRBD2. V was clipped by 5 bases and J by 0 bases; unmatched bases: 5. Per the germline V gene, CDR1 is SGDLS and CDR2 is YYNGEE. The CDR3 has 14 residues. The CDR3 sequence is CASSRAGNSYEQYF. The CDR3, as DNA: TGTGCCAGCAGTAGAGCGGGGAACTCCTACGAGCAGTACTTC.

Here the CDR3 reads CASSSRGLAVHQETQYF. The CDR3 DNA sequence: TGTGCCAGCAGCTCCAGGGGGCTAGCGGTCCACCAAGAGACCCAGTACTTC. The chain links TRBV7-2 to TRBJ2-5; D is possibly TRBD1 (8 bases). The CDR3 length is 17 residues. V was cut by 4 bases and J by 0 bases, with 18 bases left in between. The germline CDR1 and CDR2 sequences are SGHTA and FQGNSA.

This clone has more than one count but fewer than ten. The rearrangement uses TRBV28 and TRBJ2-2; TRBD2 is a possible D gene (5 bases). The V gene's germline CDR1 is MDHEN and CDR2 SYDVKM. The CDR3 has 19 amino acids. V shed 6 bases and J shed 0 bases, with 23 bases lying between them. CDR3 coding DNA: TGTGCCAGCAGACTTGGGGTCTGGGCCCGGAGGACGAACACCGGGGAGCTGTTTTTT. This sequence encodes CASRLGVWARRTNTGELFF.